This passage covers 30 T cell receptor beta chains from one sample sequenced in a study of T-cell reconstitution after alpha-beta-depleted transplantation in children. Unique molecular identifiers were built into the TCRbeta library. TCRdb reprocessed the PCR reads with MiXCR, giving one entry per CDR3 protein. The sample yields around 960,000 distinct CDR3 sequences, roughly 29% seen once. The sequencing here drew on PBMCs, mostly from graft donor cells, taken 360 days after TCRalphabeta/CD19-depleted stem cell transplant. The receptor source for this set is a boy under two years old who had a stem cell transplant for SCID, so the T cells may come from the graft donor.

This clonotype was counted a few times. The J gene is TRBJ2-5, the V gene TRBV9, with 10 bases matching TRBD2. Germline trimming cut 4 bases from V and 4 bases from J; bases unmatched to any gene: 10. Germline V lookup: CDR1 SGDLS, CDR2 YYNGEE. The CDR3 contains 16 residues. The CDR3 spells CASSPGQRGGRETQYF. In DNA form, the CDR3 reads TGTGCCAGCAGCCCGGGCCAGCGGGGGGGCCGAGAGACCCAGTACTTC.

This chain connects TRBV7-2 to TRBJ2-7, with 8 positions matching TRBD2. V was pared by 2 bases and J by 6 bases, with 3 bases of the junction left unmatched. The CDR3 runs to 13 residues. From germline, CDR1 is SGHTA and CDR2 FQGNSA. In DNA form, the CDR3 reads TGTGCCAGCAGCTTACGGGCGGGGGGCGAGCAGTACTTC. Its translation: CASSLRAGGEQYF.

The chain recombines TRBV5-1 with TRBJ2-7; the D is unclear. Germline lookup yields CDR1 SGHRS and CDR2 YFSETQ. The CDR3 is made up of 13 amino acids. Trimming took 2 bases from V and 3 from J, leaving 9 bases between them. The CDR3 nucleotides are TGCGCCAGCAGCTTCCCAGGTATCTACGAGCAGTACTTC. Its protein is CASSFPGIYEQYF.

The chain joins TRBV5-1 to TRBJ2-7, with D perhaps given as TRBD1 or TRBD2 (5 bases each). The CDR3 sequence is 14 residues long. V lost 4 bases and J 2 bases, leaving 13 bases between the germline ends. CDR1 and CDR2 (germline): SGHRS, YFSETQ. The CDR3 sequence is CASSDRDRAYEQYF. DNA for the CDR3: TGCGCCAGCAGCGATAGGGACCGAGCCTACGAGCAGTACTTC.

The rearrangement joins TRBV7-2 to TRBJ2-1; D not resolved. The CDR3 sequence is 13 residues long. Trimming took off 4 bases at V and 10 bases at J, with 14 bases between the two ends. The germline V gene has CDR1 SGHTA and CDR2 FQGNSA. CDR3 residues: CASSSLPTWEQFF. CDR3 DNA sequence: TGTGCCAGCAGCTCGCTCCCCACATGGGAGCAGTTCTTC.

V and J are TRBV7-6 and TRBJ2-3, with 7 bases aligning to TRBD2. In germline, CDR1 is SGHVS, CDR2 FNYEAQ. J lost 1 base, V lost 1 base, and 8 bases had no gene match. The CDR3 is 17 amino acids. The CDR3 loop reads CASSLGGGPVGTDTQYF. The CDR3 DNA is TGTGCCAGCAGCTTAGGGGGGGGACCGGTGGGCACAGATACGCAGTATTTT. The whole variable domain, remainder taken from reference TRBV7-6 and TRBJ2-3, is GAGVSQSPRYKVTKRGQDVALRCDPISGHVSLYWYRQALGQGPEFLTYFNYEAQQDKSGLPNDRFSAERPEGSISTLTIQRTEQRDSAMYRCASSLGGGPVGTDTQYFGPGTRLTVL.

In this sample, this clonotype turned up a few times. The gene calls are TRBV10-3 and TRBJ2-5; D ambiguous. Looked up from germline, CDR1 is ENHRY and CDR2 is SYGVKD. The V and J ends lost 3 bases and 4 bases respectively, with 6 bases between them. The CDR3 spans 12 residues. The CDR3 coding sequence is TGTGCCATCAGTGATGTGGGAGAGACCCAGTACTTC. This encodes CAISDVGETQYF.

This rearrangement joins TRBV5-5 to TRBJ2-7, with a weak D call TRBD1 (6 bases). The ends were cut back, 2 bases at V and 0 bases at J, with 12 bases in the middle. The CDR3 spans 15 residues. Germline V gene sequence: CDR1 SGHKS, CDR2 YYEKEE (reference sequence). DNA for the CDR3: TGTGCCAGCAGCTTTGTGGGACACTTCTCCTACGAGCAGTACTTC. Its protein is CASSFVGHFSYEQYF.

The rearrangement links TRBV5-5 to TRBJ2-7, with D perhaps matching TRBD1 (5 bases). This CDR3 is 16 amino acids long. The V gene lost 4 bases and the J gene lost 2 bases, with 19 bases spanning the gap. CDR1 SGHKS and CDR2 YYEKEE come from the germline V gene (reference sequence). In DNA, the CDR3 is TGTGCCAGCAGCCACACAGGAACATCCCTCGCCTACGAGCAGTACTTC. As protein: CASSHTGTSLAYEQYF.

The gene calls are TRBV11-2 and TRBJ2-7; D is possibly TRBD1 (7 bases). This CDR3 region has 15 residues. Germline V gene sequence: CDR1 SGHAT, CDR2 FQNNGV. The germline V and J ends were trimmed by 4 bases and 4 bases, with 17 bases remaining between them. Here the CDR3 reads CASSSPTGRRYEQYF. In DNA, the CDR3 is TGTGCCAGCAGCTCCCCGACAGGGAGGAGGTACGAGCAGTACTTC.

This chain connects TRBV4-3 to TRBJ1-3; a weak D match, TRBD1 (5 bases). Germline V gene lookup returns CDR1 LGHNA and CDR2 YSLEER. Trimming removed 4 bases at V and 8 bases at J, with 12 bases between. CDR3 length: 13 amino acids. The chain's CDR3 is CASSLDWGDTIYF. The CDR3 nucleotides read TGCGCCAGCAGCCTGGATTGGGGGGACACCATATATTTT.

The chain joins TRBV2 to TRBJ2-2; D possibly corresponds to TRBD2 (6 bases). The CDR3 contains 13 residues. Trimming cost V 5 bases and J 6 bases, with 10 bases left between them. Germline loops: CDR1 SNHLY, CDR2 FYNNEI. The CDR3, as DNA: TGTGCCAGCAGTTCGACTAGTTCCGGGGAGCTGTTTTTT. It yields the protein CASSSTSSGELFF.

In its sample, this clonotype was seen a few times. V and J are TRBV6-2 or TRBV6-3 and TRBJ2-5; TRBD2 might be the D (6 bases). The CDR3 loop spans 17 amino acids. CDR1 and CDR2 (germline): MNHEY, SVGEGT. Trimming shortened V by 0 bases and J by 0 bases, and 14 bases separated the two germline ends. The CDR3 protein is CASSYSYPGGDQETQYF. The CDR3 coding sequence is TGTGCCAGCAGTTACTCGTACCCCGGCGGGGACCAAGAGACCCAGTACTTC.

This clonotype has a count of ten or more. The CDR3 DNA follows: TGTGCCAGCAGAGCGGCTAGCGGGGGTTGGACAGATACGCAGTATTTT. Its protein product is CASRAASGGWTDTQYF. The V call is TRBV2, the J call TRBJ2-3; the match to TRBD2 covers 10 bases. The junction had 9 bases not matched to a gene; V was cut back by 6 bases and J by 3 bases. The CDR3 totals 16 residues. The V gene's germline CDR1 is SNHLY and CDR2 FYNNEI.

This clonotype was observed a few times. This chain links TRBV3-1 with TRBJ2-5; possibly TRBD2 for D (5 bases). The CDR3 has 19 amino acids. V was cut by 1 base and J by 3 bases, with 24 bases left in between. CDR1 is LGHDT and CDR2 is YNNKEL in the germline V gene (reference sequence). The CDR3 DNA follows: TGTGCCAGCAGCCAAGGATCTTACCCGGTCGGGATGGTGAAAGAGACCCAGTACTTC. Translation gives CASSQGSYPVGMVKETQYF.

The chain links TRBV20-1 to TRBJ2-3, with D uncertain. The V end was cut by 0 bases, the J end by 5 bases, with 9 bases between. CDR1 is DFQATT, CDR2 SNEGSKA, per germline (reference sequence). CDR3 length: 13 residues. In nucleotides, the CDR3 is TGCAGTGCTAGAGACATGCCAATAGATACGCAGTATTTT. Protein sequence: CSARDMPIDTQYF.

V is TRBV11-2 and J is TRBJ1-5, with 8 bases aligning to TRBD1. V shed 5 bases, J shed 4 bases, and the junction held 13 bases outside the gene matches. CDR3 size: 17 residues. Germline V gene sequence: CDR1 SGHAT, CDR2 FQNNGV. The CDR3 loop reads CASSETIGTGFNQPQHF. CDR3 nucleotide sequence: TGTGCCAGCAGCGAGACGATCGGGACAGGCTTTAATCAGCCCCAGCATTTT. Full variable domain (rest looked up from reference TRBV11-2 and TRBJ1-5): EAGVAQSPRYKIIEKRQSVAFWCNPISGHATLYWYQQILGQGPKLLIQFQNNGVVDDSQLPKDRFSAERLKGVDSTLKIQPAKLEDSAVYLCASSETIGTGFNQPQHFGDGTRLSIL.

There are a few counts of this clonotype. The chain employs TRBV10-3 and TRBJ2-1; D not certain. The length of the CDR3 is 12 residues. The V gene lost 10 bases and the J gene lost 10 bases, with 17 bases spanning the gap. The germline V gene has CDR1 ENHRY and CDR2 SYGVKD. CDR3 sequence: CATGSIPGEQFF. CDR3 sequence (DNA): TGTGCCACCGGTTCCATCCCCGGGGAGCAGTTCTTC.

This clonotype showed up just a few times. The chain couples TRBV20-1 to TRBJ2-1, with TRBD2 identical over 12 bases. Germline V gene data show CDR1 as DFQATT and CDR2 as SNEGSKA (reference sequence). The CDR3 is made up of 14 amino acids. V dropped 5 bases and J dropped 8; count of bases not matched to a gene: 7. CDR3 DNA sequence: TGCAGTGCTGGGACTAGCGGGTCCAACCATGAGCAGTTCTTC. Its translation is CSAGTSGSNHEQFF.

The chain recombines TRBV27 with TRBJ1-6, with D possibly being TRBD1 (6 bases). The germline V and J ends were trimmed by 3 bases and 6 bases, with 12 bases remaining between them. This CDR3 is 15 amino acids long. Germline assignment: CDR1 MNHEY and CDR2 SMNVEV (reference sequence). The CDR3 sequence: CASSLLRTANSPLHF. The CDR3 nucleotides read TGTGCCAGCAGTTTGTTACGGACAGCTAATTCACCCCTCCACTTT.

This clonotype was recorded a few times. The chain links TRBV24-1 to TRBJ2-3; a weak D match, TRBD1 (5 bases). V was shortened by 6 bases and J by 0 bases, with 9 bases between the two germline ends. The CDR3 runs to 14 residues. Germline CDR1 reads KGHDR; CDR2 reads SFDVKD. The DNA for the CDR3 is TGTGCCACCAGTCAGGGTTTAAGCACAGATACGCAGTATTTT. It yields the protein CATSQGLSTDTQYF.

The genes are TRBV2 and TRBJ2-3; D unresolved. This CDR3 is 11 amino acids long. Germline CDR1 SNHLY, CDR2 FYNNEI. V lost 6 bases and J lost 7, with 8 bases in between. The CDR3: CASSGPYTQYF. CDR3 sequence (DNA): TGTGCCAGCAGCGGTCCGTATACGCAGTATTTT. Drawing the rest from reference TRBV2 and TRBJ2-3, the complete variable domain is EPEVTQTPSHQVTQMGQEVILRCVPISNHLYFYWYRQILGQKVEFLVSFYNNEISEKSEIFDDQFSVERPDGSNFTLKIRSTKLEDSAMYFCASSGPYTQYFGPGTRLTVL.

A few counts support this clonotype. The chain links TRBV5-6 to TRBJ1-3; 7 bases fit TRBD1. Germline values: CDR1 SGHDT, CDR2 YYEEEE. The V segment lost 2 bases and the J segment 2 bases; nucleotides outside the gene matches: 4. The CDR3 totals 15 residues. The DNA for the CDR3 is TGTGCCAGCAGCTTTCGAGGGGGCACTGGAAACACCATATATTTT. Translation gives CASSFRGGTGNTIYF. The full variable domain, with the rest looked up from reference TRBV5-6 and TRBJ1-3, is DAGVTQSPTHLIKTRGQQVTLRCSPKSGHDTVSWYQQALGQGPQFIFQYYEEEERQRGNFPDRFSGHQFPNYSSELNVNALLLGDSALYLCASSFRGGTGNTIYFGEGSWLTVV.

The CDR3 region is CASSDYGYTF. The CDR3 DNA reads as TGTGCCAGCAGTGACTATGGCTACACCTTC. The chain combines TRBV2 with TRBJ1-2; D gene uncertain. Germline V gene sequence: CDR1 SNHLY, CDR2 FYNNEI. The CDR3 is 10 amino acids. V lost 3 bases to trimming and J lost 4 bases, with 0 bases between them.

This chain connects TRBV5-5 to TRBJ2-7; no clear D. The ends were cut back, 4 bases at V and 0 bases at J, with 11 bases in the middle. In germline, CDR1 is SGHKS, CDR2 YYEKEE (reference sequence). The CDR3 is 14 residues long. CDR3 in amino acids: CASSLDGPSYEQYF. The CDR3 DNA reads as TGTGCCAGCAGCCTGGATGGGCCCTCCTACGAGCAGTACTTC.

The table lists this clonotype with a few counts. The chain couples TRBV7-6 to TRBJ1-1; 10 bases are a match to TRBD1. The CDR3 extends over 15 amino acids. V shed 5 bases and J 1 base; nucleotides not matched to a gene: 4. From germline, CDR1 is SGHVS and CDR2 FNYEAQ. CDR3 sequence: CASSPTGGPNTEAFF. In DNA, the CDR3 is TGTGCCAGCAGCCCGACAGGGGGCCCGAACACTGAAGCTTTCTTT. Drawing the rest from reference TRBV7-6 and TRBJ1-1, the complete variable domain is GAGVSQSPRYKVTKRGQDVALRCDPISGHVSLYWYRQALGQGPEFLTYFNYEAQQDKSGLPNDRFSAERPEGSISTLTIQRTEQRDSAMYRCASSPTGGPNTEAFFGQGTRLTVV.

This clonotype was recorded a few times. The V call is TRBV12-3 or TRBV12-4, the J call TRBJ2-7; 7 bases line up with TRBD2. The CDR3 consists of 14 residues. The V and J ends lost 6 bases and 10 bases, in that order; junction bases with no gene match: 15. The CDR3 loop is CASSHTGGDGIQYF. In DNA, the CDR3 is TGTGCCAGCAGCCACACTGGGGGGGACGGAATACAGTACTTC.

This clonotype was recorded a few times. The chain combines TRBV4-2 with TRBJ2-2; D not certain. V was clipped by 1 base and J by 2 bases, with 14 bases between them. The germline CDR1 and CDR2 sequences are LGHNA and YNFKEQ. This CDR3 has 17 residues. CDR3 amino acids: CASSQVWANSNTGELFF. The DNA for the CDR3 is TGTGCCAGCAGCCAAGTATGGGCCAATTCAAACACCGGGGAGCTGTTTTTT.

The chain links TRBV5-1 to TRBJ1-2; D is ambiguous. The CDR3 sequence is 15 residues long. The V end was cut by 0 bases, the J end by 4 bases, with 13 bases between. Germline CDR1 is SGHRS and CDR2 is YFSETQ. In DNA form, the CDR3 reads TGCGCCAGCAGCTTGGTCGACTCTCCGACCTATGGCTACACCTTC. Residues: CASSLVDSPTYGYTF.

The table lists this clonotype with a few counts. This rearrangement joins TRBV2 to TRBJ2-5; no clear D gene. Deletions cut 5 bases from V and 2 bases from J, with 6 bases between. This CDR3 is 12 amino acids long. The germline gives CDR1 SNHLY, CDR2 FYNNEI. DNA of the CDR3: TGTGCCAGCAGTCACTTTCAAGAGACCCAGTACTTC. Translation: CASSHFQETQYF.